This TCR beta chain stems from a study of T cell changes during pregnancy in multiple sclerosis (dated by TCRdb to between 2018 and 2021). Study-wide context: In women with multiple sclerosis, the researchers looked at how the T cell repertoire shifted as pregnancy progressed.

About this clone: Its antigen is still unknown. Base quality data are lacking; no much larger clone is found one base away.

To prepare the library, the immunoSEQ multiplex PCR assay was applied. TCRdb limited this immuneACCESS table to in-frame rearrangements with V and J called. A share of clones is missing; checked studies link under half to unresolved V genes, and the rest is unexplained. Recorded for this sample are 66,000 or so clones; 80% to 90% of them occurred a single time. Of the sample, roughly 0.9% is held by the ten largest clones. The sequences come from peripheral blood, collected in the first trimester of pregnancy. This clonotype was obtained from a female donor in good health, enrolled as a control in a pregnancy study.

The CDR3 protein sequence reads: CAWSWPGSRTYEQYF. The nucleotides read TGTGCCTGGAGTTGGCCAGGCTCAAGGACCTACGAGCAGTACTTC. This chain is built from TRBV30 and TRBJ2-7, with the identity of the D gene unclear. Trimming at the junction amounts to 2 bases on V and 2 bases on J, and the germline ends lie 16 bases apart. From the germline V gene (reference sequence), CDR1 is GTSNPN and CDR2 is SVGIG. Measured from the cysteine to the phenylalanine, the CDR3 is 15 residues long. Only CDR3 DNA remains: 45 bases, in frame from the first base. The reference TRBV30 and TRBJ2-7 proteins fill in what lies around the CDR3, so the full variable domain reads SQTIHQWPATLVQPVGSPLSLECTVEGTSNPNLYWYRQAAGRGLQLLFYSVGIGQISSEVPQNLSASRPQDRQFILSSKKLLLSDSGFYLCAWSWPGSRTYEQYFGPGTRLTVT.